These T cell receptor beta chains were read from a single sample in a study of T cell responses to AZD1222 COVID-19 vaccine. Generated by immunoSEQ multiplex PCR, the TCRdb table keeps only in-frame clones and is missing some. The data hold some 81,000 clones, with 70% to 90% observed a single time. Sequenced here: peripheral blood, sampled 28 days after the second AZD1222 dose. These receptors came from an adult who received the AZD1222 COVID-19 vaccine. Both conserved end residues are part of each CDR3. Each record gives: V gene, CDR3 protein.

v_call: TRBV7-9; cdr3_aa: CASSYTGLYNEQFF
v_call: TRBV7-7; cdr3_aa: CASVAGGVQETQYF
v_call: TRBV3-1/TRBV3-2; cdr3_aa: CASSQDLLAGGPIETQYF
v_call: TRBV6-6; cdr3_aa: CASSYSLAGYEQYF
v_call: TRBV28; cdr3_aa: CASRLEQAKAFF
v_call: TRBV5-1; cdr3_aa: CASSPGPYSNQPQHF
v_call: TRBV28; cdr3_aa: CASSLFENSNQPQHF
v_call: TRBV10-1; cdr3_aa: CASSVRGTDTQYF
v_call: TRBV18; cdr3_aa: CASSPYPDVGSPLHF
v_call: TRBV11-2; cdr3_aa: CASSLGEMRQGISYEQYF
v_call: TRBV4-1; cdr3_aa: CASSQGRERDYGYTF
v_call: TRBV15; cdr3_aa: CATSRATYGYTF
v_call: TRBV19; cdr3_aa: CASSNQATRNTIYF
v_call: TRBV5-6; cdr3_aa: CASTPEGYYGYTF
v_call: TRBV19; cdr3_aa: CASSIAAQGGIQYF
v_call: TRBV19; cdr3_aa: CASSTQTGAINSPLHF
v_call: TRBV7-2; cdr3_aa: CASSLAQGKRRSYEQYF
v_call: TRBV19; cdr3_aa: CASRKEGRNQPQHF
v_call: TRBV19; cdr3_aa: CASTPGGTAKVIGYTF
v_call: TRBV29-1; cdr3_aa: CSATGGNYGYTF
v_call: TRBV5-1; cdr3_aa: CASSLVGQMLSGETQYF
v_call: TRBV19; cdr3_aa: CASRTQGYGGNQPQHF
v_call: TRBV29-1; cdr3_aa: CSVENPGGWMNYGYTF
v_call: TRBV12-3/TRBV12-4; cdr3_aa: CASSIWETQYF
v_call: TRBV28; cdr3_aa: CASSLEVQETQYF